Reported below is one T cell receptor beta chain. The antigen remains undetermined. Assay used: immunoSEQ multiplex PCR; TCRdb lists only in-frame clones, some missing. The sample consists of under 200,000 clones, roughly 90% of them appearing once. This sample was taken from a study of T cell responses to AZD1222 COVID-19 vaccine. Overall study context: It was second doses at about 4 or about 12 weeks that were pooled. Study results and limitations: Regions 160-218 and 743-854 dominated among vaccine-associated CD4 TCRs spanning spike.

Germline CDR1 and CDR2: SGHTA and FQGNSA. Trimming stripped 0 bases from V and 8 bases from J, with 14 bases between. The CDR3 totals 15 residues. The specimen was peripheral blood, collected on day 0 of AZD1222 vaccination. The rearrangement uses TRBV7-2 and TRBJ2-1, with D perhaps TRBD2 (5 bases). The sequence came from an adult in good health. The CDR3 DNA reads TGTGCCAGCAGCTTAGCTCCCCCTCCCGGGGATGAGCAGTTCTTC. As protein: CASSLAPPPGDEQFF. The variable domain in full, with the rest retrieved from reference TRBV7-2 and TRBJ2-1, is GAGVSQSPSNKVTEKGKDVELRCDPISGHTALYWYRQSLGQGLEFLIYFQGNSAPDKSGLPSDRFSAERTGGSVSTLTIQRTQQEDSAVYLCASSLAPPPGDEQFFGPGTRLTVL.